This T cell receptor beta chain was observed in a study of T-cell memory formation after mild COVID-19. Study-level findings and limits: Largely, contracting CD4+ clones fell within CM and EM, and contracting CD8+ clones within EMRA. CD4/CD8 balance characterized clones contracting day 15 to 85, and CD4+ skew characterized later expanders.

Looked up from germline, CDR1 is MNHEY and CDR2 is SVGAGI. This CDR3 region has 14 residues. V lost 2 bases to trimming and J lost 6 bases, with 11 bases between them. A 5'RACE reaction primed in the constant segment made cDNA libraries of TCR alpha and TCR beta, and these carried sample barcodes and UMIs. TCRdb ran MiXCR on the 5' RACE reads and lists one entry per CDR3 protein. The sample carries around 340,000 distinct CDR3 sequences, over 10% recorded once. This clonotype came up many times. Its antigen is not identified. Sequenced sample: PBMCs or a T cell subset sorted from them (not recorded which). The rearrangement uses TRBV6-5 and TRBJ1-5; no clear D. The clonotype comes from a man aged 18 to 29 who had mild COVID-19 (a few samples of this study predate the infection). Cell type and time point are not known. This CDR3 is CASSYGGPGQPQHF. The CDR3 region has the DNA TGTGCCAGCAGTTACGGCGGACCCGGTCAGCCCCAGCATTTT.